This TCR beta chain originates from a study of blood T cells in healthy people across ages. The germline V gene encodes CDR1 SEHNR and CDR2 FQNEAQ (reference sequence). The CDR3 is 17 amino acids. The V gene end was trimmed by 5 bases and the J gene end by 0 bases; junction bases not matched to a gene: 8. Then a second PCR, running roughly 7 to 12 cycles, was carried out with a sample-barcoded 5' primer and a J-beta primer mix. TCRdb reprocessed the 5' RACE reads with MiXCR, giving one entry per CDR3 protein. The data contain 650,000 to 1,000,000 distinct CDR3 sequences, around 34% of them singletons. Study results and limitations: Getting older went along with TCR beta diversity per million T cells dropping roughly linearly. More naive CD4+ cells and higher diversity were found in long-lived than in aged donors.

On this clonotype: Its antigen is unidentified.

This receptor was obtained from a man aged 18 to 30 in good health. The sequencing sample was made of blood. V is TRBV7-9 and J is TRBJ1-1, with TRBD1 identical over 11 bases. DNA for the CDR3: TGTGCCAGCAGCCACCCCCGGACAGGGGGCATGAACACTGAAGCTTTCTTT. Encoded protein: CASSHPRTGGMNTEAFF. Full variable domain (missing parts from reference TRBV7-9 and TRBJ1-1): DTGVSQNPRHKITKRGQNVTFRCDPISEHNRLYWYRQTLGQGPEFLTYFQNEAQLEKSRLLSDRFSAERPKGSFSTLEIQRTEQGDSAMYLCASSHPRTGGMNTEAFFGQGTRLTVV.